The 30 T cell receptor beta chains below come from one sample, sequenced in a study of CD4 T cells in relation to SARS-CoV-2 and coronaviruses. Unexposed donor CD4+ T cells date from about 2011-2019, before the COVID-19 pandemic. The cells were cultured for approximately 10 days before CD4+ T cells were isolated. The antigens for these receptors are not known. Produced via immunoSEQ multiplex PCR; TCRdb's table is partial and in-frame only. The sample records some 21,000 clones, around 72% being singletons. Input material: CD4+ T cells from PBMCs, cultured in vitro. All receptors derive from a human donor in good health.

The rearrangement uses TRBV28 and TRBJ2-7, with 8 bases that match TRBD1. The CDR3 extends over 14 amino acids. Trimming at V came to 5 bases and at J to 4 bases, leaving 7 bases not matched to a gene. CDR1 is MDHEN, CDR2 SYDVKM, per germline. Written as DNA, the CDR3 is TGTGCCAGCAGTCCCCCCGGGACAGGTTACGAGCAGTACTTC. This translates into CASSPPGTGYEQYF.

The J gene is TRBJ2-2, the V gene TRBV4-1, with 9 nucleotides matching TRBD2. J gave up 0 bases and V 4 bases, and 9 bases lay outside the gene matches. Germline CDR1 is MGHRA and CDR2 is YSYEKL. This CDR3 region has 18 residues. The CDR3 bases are TGCGCCAGCAGCCCCCCAACCGGACTAGCGACGAACACCGGGGAGCTGTTTTTT. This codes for CASSPPTGLATNTGELFF.

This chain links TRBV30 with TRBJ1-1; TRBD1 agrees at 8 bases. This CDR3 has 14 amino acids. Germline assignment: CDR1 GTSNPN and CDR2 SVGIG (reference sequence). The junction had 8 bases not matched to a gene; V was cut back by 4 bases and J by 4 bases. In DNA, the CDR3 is TGTGCCTGGACTAAACTTACAGGGGGCACTGAAGCTTTCTTT. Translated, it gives CAWTKLTGGTEAFF.

This CDR3 is CAWNRGRRPQHF. The CDR3 DNA sequence: TGTGCCTGGAACAGGGGGCGGAGGCCCCAGCATTTT. The chain employs TRBV30 and TRBJ1-5, with TRBD1 matching 9 bases. V shed 4 bases and J 9 bases; nucleotides not matched to a gene: 4. CDR1 is GTSNPN, CDR2 SVGIG, per germline (reference sequence). The CDR3 contains 12 residues.

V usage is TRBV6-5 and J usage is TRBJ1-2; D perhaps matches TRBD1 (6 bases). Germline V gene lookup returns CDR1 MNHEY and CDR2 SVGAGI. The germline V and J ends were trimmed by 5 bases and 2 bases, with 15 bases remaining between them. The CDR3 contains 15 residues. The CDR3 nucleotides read TGTGCCAGCAGTCTTCGCCGGACAGAAAACTATGGCTACACCTTC. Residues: CASSLRRTENYGYTF.

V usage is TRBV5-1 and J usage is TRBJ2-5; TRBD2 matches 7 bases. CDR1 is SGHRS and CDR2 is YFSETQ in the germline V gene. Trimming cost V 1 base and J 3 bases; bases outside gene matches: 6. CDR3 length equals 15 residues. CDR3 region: CASSLSLAEKETQYF. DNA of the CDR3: TGCGCCAGCAGCTTGAGCCTAGCGGAAAAAGAGACCCAGTACTTC.

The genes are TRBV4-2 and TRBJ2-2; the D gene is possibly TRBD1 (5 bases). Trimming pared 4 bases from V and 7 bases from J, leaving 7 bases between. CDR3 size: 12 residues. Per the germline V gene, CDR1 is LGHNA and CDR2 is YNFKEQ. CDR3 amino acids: CASSPDSGELFF. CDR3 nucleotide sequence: TGTGCCAGCAGCCCTGACAGCGGGGAGCTGTTTTTT.

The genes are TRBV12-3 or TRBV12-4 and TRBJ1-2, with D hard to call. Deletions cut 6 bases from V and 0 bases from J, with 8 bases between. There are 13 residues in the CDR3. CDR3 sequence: CASRLSSNYGYTF. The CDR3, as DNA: TGTGCCAGCAGACTAAGCTCTAACTATGGCTACACCTTC.

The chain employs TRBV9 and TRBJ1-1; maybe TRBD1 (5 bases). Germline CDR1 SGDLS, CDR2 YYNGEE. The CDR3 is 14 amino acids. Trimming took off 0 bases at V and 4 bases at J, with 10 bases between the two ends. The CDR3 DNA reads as TGTGCCAGCAGCGTAGGACAGATCCTCACTGAAGCTTTCTTT. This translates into CASSVGQILTEAFF.

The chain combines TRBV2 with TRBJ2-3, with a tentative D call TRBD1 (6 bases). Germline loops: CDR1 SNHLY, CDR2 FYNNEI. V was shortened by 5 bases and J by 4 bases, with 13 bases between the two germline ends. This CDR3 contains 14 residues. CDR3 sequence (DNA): TGTGCCAGCAGTAAACCAGACAGGTCAGATACGCAGTATTTT. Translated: CASSKPDRSDTQYF.

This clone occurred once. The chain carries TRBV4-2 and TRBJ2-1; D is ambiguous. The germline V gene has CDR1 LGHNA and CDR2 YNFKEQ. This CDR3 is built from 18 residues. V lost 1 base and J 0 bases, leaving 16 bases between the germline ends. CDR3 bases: TGTGCCAGCAGCCAAGCAACCGGAACCCTTTACTCCTACAATGAGCAGTTCTTC. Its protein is CASSQATGTLYSYNEQFF.

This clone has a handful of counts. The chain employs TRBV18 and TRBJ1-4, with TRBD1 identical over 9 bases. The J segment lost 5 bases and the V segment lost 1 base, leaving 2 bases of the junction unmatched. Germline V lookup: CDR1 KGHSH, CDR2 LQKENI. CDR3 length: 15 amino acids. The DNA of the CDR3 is TGTGCCAGCTCACCACGGGACAGGGAGAATGAAAAACTGTTTTTT. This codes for CASSPRDRENEKLFF.

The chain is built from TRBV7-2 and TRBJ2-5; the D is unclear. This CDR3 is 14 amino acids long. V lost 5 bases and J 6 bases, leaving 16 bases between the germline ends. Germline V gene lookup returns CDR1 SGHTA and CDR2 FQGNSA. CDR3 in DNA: TGTGCCAGCAGCCCCCAATCGAATTTAAAGACCCAGTACTTC. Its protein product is CASSPQSNLKTQYF. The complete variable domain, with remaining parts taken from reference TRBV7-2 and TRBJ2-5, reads GAGVSQSPSNKVTEKGKDVELRCDPISGHTALYWYRQSLGQGLEFLIYFQGNSAPDKSGLPSDRFSAERTGGSVSTLTIQRTQQEDSAVYLCASSPQSNLKTQYFGPGTRLLVL.

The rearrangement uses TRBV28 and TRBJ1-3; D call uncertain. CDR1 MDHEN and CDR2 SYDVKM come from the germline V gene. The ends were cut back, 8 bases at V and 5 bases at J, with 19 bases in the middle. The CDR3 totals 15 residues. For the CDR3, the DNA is TGTGCCAGCTATGGTGTGGGGATCGCTAGAAACACCATATATTTT. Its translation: CASYGVGIARNTIYF.

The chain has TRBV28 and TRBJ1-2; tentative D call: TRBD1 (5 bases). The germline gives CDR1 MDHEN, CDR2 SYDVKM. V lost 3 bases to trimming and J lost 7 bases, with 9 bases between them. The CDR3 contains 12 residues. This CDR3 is CASSLVRGGYTF. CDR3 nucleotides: TGTGCCAGCAGTTTGGTTAGGGGTGGCTACACCTTC.

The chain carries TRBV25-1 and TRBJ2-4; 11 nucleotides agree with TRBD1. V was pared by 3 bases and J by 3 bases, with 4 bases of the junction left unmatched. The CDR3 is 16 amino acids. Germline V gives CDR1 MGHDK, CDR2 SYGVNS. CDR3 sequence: CASSDRTGGNKNIQYF. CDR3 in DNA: TGTGCCAGCAGTGATAGGACAGGGGGCAACAAAAACATTCAGTACTTC.

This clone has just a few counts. The CDR3 spells CASSGNNQPQHF. The CDR3 nucleotides read TGTGCCAGCAGTGGTAACAATCAGCCCCAGCATTTT. The V gene is TRBV11-2, the J gene TRBJ1-5; D not certain. The V and J ends lost 6 bases and 3 bases respectively, with 6 bases between them. Germline-derived CDR1 and CDR2 are SGHAT and FQNNGV. The CDR3 runs 12 residues.

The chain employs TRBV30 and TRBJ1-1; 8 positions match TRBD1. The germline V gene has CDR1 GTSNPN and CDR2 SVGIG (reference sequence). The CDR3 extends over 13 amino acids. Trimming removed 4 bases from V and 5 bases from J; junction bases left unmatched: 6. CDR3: CAWTGGSGTEAFF. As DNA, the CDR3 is TGTGCCTGGACAGGGGGCTCGGGTACTGAAGCTTTCTTT.

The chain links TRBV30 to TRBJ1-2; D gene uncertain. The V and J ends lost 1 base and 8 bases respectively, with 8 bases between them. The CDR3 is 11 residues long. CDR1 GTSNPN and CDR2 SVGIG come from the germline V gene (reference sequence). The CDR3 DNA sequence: TGTGCCTGGAGTGCAGGTAGCGGCTACACCTTC. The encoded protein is CAWSAGSGYTF.

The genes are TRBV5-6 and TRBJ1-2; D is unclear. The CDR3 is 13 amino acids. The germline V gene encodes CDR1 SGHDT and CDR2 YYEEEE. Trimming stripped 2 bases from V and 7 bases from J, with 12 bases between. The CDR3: CASSLNYDTGYTF. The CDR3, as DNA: TGTGCCAGCAGCTTAAACTATGACACTGGCTACACCTTC.

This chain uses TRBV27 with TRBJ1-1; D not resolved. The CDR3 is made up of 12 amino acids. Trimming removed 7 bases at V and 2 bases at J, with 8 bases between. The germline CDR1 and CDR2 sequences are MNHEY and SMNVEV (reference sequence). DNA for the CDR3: TGTGCCAGCAATATATATAACACTGAAGCTTTCTTT. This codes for CASNIYNTEAFF.

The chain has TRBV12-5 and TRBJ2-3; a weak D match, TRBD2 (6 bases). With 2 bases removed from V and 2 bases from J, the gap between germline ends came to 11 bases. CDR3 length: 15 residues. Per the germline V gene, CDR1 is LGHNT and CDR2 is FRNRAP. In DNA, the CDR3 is TGTGCTAGTGGTTTGTCGGGAGCCAACACAGATACGCAGTATTTT. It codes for CASGLSGANTDTQYF.

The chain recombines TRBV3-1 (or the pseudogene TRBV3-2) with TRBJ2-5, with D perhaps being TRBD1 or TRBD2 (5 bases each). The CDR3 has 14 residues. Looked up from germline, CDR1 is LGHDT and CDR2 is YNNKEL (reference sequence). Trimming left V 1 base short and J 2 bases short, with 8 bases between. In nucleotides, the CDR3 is TGTGCCAGCAGCCAAGCGGGGCAGCAAGAGACCCAGTACTTC. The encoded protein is CASSQAGQQETQYF.

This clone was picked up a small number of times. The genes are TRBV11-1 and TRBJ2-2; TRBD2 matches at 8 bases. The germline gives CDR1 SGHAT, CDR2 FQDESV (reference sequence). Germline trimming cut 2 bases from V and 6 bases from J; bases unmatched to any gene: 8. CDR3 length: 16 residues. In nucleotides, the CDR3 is TGTGCCAGCAGCTTACACTCGGGGCGGGAGGCCGGGGAGCTGTTTTTT. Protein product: CASSLHSGREAGELFF.

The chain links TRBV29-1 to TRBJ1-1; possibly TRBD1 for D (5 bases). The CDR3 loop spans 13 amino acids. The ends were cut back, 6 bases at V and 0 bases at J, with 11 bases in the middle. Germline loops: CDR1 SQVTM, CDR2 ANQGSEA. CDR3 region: CSVPPTVNTEAFF. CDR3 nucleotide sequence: TGCAGCGTGCCCCCGACAGTGAACACTGAAGCTTTCTTT.

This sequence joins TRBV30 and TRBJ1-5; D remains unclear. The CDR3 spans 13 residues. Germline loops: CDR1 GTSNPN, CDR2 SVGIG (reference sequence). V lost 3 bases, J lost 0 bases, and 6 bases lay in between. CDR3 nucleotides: TGTGCCTGGAGAGGGAGTAGCAATCAGCCCCAGCATTTT. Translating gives CAWRGSSNQPQHF. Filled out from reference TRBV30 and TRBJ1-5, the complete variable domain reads SQTIHQWPATLVQPVGSPLSLECTVEGTSNPNLYWYRQAAGRGLQLLFYSVGIGQISSEVPQNLSASRPQDRQFILSSKKLLLSDSGFYLCAWRGSSNQPQHFGDGTRLSIL.

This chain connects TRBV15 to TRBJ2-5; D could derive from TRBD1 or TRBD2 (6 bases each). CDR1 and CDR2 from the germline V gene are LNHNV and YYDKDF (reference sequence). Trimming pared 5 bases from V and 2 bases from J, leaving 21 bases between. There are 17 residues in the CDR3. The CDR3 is CATSRLRGGQGQETQYF. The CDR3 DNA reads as TGTGCCACCAGCCGCCTAAGGGGAGGCCAGGGGCAAGAGACCCAGTACTTC.

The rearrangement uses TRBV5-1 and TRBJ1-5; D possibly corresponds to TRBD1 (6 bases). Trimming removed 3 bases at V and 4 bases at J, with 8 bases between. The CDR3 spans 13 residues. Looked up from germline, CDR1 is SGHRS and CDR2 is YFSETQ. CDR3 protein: CASSSTGNQPQHF. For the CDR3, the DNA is TGCGCCAGCAGCTCGACAGGTAATCAGCCCCAGCATTTT.

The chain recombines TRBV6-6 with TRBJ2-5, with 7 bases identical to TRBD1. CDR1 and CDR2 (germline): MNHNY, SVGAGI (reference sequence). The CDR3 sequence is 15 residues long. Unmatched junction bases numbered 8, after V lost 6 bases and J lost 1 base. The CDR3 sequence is CASRPGQTLQETQYF. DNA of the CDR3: TGTGCCAGCAGGCCGGGACAGACTCTCCAAGAGACCCAGTACTTC.

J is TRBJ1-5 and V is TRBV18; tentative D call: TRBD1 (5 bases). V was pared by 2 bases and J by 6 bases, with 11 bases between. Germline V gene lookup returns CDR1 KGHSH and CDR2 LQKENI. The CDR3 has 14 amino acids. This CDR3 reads CASSPGDAGQPQHF. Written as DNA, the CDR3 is TGTGCCAGCTCACCAGGGGACGCGGGTCAGCCCCAGCATTTT.